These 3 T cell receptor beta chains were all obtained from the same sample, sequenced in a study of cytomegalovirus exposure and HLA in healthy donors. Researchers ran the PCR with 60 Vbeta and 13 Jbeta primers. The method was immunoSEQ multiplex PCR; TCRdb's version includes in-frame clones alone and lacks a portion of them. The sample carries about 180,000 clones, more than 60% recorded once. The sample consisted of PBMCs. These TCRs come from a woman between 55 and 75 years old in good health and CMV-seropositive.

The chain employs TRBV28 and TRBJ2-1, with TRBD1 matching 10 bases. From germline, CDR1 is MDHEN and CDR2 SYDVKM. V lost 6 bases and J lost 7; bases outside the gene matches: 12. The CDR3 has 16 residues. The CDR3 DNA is TGTGCCAGCAGGTTGACAGGGGGCCCCGTCAGGAATGAGCAGTTCTTC. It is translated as CASRLTGGPVRNEQFF.

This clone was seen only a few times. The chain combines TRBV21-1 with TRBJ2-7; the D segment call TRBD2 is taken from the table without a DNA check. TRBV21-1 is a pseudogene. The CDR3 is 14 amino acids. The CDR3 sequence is CASSKHRSRTKQYF. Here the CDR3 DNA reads TGTGCCAGCAGCAAACATCGATCCAGGACTAAGCAGTACTTC.

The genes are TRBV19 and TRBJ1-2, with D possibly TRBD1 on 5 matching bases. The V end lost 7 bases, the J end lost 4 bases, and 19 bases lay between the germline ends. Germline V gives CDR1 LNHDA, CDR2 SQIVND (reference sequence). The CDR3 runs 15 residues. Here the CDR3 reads CASKARANWSYGYTF. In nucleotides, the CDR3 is TGTGCCAGTAAGGCCAGGGCAAACTGGAGCTATGGCTACACCTTC.